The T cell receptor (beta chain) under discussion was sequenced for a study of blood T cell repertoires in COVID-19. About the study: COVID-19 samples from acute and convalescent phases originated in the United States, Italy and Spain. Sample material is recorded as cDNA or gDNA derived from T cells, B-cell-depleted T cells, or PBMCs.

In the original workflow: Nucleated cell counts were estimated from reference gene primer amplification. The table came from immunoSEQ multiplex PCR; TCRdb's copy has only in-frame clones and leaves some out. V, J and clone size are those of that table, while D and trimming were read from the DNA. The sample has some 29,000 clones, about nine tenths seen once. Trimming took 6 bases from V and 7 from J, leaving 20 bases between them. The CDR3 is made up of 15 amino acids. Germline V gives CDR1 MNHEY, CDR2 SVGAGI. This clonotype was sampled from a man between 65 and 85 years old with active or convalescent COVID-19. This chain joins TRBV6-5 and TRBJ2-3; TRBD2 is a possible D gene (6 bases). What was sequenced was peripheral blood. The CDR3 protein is CASSPRDRRENTQYF. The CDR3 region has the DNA TGTGCCAGCAGCCCCCGGGACCGCCGGGAGAATACGCAGTATTTT.